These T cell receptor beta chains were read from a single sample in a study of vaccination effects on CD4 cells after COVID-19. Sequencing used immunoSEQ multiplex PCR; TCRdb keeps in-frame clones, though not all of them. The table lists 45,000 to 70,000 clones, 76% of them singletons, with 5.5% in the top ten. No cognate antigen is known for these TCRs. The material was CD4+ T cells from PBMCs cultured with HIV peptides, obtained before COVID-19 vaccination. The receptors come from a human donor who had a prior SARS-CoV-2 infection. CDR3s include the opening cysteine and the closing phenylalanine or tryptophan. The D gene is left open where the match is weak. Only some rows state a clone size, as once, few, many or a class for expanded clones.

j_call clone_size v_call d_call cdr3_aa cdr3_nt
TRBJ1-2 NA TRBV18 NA CASSPPGGGYGYTF TGTGCCAGCTCACCACCCGGGGGCGGCTATGGCTACACCTTC
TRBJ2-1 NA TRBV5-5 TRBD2 CASSYTGTSGTYNEQFF TGTGCCAGCAGCTATACCGGGACTAGCGGTACCTACAATGAGCAGTTCTTC
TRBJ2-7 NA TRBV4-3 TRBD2 CASSPDSGRGFYEQYF TGCGCCAGCAGCCCGGATAGCGGGAGGGGATTCTACGAGCAGTACTTC
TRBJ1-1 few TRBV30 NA CAWGRMNTEAFF TGTGCCTGGGGAAGAATGAACACTGAAGCTTTCTTT
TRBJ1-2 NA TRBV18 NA CASSPLGLNYGYTF TGTGCCAGCTCACCACTCGGACTTAACTATGGCTACACCTTC
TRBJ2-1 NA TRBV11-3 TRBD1 CASSQGQSIYNEQFF TGTGCCAGCAGCCAGGGACAGAGCATCTACAATGAGCAGTTCTTC
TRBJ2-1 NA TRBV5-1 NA CASSSIPAHNEQFF TGCGCCAGCAGCTCCATCCCGGCACACAATGAGCAGTTCTTC
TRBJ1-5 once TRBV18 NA CASSPYRASNQPQHF TGTGCCAGCTCACCTTACCGAGCTAGCAATCAGCCCCAGCATTTT
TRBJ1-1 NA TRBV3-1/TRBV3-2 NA CASSQNRDTRNTEAFF TGTGCCAGCAGCCAAAACCGGGACACTAGGAACACTGAAGCTTTCTTT
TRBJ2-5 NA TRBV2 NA CASSGRTKQETQYF TGTGCCAGCAGTGGCAGGACCAAACAAGAGACCCAGTACTTC
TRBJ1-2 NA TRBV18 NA CASSPFTGRDNYGYTF TGTGCCAGCTCACCATTCACAGGCAGGGATAACTATGGCTACACCTTC
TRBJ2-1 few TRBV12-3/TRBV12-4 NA CASSQQSGVEQFF TGTGCCAGCAGTCAACAAAGCGGAGTTGAGCAGTTCTTC
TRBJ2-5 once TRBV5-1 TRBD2 CASSPGGSGSWETQYF TGCGCCAGCAGCCCGGGGGGTAGCGGGAGTTGGGAGACCCAGTACTTC